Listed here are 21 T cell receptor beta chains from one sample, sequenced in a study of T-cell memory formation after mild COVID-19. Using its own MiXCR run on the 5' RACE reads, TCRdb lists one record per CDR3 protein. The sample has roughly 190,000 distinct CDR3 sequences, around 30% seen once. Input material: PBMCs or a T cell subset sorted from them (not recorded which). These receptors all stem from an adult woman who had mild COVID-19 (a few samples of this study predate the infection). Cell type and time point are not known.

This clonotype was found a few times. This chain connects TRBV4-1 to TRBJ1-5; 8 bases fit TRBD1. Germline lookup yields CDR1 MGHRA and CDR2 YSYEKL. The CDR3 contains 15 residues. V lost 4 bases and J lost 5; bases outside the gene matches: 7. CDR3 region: CASSPRQGKDQPQHF. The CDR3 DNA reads TGCGCCAGCAGCCCCAGACAGGGGAAGGATCAGCCCCAGCATTTT.

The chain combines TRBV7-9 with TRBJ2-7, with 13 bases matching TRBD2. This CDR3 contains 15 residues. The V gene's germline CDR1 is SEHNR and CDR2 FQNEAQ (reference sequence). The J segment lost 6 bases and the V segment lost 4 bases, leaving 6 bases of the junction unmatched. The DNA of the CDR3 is TGTGCCAGCAGCTCGACTAGCGGGAGGCCGCCCGAGCAGTACTTC. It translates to CASSSTSGRPPEQYF. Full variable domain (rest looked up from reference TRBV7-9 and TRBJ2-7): DTGVSQNPRHKITKRGQNVTFRCDPISEHNRLYWYRQTLGQGPEFLTYFQNEAQLEKSRLLSDRFSAERPKGSFSTLEIQRTEQGDSAMYLCASSSTSGRPPEQYFGPGTRLTVT.

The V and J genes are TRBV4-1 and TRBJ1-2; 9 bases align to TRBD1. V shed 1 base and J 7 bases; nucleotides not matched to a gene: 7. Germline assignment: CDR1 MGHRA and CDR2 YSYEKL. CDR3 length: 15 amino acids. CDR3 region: CASSQGRDRVFGYTF. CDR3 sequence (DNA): TGCGCCAGCAGCCAAGGCCGGGACAGGGTGTTTGGCTACACCTTC.

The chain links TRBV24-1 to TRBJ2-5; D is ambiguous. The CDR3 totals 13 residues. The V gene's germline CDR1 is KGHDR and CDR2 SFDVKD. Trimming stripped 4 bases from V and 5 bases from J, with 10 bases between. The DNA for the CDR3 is TGTGCCACCAGTGAGTCGATTGATGAGACCCAGTACTTC. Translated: CATSESIDETQYF.

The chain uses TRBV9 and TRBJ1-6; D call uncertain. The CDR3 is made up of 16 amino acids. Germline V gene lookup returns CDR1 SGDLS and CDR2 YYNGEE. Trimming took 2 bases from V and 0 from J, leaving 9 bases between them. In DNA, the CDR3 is TGTGCCAGCAGCGTTAGCCGGGCCTCCTATAATTCACCCCTCCACTTT. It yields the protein CASSVSRASYNSPLHF.

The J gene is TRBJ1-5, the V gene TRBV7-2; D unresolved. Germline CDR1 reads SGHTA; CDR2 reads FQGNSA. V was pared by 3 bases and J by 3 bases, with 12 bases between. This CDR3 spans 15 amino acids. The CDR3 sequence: CASSLAGRINQPQHF. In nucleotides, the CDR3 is TGTGCCAGCAGCTTGGCGGGTCGTATCAATCAGCCCCAGCATTTT.

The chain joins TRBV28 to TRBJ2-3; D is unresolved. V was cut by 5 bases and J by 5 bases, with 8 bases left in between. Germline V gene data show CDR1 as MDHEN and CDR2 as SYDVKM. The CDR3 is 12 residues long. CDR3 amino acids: CASSLAQDTQYF. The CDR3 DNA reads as TGTGCCAGCAGTCTGGCCCAAGATACGCAGTATTTT.

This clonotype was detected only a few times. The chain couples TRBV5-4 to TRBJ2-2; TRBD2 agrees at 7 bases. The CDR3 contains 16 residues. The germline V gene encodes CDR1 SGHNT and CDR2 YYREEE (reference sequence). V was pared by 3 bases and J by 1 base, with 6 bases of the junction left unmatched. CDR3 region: CASSSPSSGNTGELFF. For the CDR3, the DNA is TGTGCCAGCAGCTCTCCGTCTAGCGGGAACACCGGGGAGCTGTTTTTT.

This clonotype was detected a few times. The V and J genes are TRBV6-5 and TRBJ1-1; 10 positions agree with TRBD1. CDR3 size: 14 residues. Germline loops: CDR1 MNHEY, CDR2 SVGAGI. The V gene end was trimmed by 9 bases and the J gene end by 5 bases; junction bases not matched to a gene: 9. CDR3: CASKPGQGFTEAFF. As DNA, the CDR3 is TGTGCCAGTAAACCGGGACAGGGGTTTACTGAAGCTTTCTTT.

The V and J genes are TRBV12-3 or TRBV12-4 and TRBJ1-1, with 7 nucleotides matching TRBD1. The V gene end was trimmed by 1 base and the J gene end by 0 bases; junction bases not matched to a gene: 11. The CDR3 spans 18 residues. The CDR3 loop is CASSLGGTGRGMNTEAFF. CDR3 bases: TGTGCCAGCAGTTTAGGAGGGACGGGCAGGGGGATGAACACTGAAGCTTTCTTT.

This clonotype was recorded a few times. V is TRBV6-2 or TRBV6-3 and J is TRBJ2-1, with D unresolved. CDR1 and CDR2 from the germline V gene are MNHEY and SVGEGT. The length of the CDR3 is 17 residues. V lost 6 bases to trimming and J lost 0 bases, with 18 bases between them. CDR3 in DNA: TGTGCCAGCAGCCGAATGCCAGAATGGAGCTCCTACAATGAGCAGTTCTTC. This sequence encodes CASSRMPEWSSYNEQFF.

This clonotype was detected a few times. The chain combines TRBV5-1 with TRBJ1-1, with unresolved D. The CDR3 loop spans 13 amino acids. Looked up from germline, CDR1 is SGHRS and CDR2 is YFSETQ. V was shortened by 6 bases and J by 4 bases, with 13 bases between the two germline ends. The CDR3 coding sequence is TGCGCCAGCACGTCGGGAGGAGCCACTGAAGCTTTCTTT. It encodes CASTSGGATEAFF.

CDR3 bases: TGTGCCACCAGCAGAGCCAGCGGGAGCACGTACAATGAGCAGTTCTTC. It translates to CATSRASGSTYNEQFF. The rearrangement joins TRBV15 to TRBJ2-1, with TRBD2 matching over 8 bases. The V gene end was trimmed by 1 base and the J gene end by 4 bases; junction bases not matched to a gene: 6. This CDR3 region has 16 residues. Germline CDR1 and CDR2: LNHNV and YYDKDF (reference sequence).

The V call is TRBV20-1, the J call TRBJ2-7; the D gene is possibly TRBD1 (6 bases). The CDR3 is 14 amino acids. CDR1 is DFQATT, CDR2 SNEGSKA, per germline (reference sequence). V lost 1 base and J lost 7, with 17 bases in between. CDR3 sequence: CSARGLRAGVEQYF. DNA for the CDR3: TGCAGTGCTAGAGGTCTTCGGGCAGGGGTTGAGCAGTACTTC.

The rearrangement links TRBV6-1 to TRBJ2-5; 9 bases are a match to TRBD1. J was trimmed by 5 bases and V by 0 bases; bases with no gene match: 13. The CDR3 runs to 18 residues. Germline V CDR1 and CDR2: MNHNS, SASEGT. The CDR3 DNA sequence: TGTGCCAGCAGTGAAGCGGGTCCTGGACAGGGGCGTTGGGAGACCCAGTACTTC. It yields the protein CASSEAGPGQGRWETQYF.

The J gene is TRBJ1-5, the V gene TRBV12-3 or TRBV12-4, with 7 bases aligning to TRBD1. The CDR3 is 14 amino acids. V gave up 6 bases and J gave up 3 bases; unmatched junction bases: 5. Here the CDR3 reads CASRIGTDNQPQHF. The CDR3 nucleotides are TGTGCCAGCAGGATAGGGACAGACAATCAGCCCCAGCATTTT.

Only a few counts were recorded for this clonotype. The chain's CDR3 is CASSQEGGYSAYEQYF. The CDR3 nucleotides are TGCGCCAGCAGCCAAGAGGGAGGTTACTCGGCCTACGAGCAGTACTTC. J is TRBJ2-7 and V is TRBV4-1; TRBD2 is a possible D gene (6 bases). The CDR3 runs 16 residues. The V gene's germline CDR1 is MGHRA and CDR2 YSYEKL. The V end lost 0 bases, the J end lost 2 bases, and 14 bases lay between the germline ends.

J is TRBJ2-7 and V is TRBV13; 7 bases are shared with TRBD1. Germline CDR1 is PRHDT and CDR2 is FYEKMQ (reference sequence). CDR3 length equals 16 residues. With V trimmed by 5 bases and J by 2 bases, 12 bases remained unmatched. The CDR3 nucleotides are TGTGCCAGCAGCAACCGGGACAGAGCCTTTGCCTACGAGCAGTACTTC. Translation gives CASSNRDRAFAYEQYF.

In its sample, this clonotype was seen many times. The DNA of the CDR3 is TGCGCCAGCAGCACCTCCGGGACAGGGGGCTACGAGCAGTACTTC. Its protein product is CASSTSGTGGYEQYF. The chain has TRBV5-1 and TRBJ2-7; TRBD1 matches 11 bases. V lost 4 bases and J lost 3; bases outside the gene matches: 6. Germline CDR1 and CDR2: SGHRS and YFSETQ. The CDR3 is 15 amino acids.

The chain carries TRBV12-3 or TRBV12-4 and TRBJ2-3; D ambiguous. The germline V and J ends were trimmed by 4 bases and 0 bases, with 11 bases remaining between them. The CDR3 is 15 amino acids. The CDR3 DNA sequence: TGTGCCAGCAGTTCCTACGGACCAAGCACAGATACGCAGTATTTT. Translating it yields CASSSYGPSTDTQYF.

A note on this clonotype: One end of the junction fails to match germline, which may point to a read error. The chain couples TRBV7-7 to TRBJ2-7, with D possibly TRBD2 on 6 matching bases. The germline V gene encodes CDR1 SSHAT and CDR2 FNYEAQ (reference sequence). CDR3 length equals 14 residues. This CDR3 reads CASSPRDGPYEQYF. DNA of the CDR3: TGTGCTAGCAGCCCGCGGGACGGACCCTACGAGCAGTACTTC.